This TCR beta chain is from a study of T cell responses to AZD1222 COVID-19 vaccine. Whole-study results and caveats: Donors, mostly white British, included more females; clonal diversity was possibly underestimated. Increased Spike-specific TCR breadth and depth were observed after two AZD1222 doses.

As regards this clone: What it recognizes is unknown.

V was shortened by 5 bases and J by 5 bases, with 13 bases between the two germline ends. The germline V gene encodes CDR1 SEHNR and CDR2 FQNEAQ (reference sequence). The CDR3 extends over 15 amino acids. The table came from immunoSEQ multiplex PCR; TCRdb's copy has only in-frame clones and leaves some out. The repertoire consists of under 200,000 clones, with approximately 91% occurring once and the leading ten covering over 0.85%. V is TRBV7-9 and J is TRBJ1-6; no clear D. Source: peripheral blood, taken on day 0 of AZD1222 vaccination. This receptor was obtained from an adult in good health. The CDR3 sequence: CASSPVGRNNSPLHF. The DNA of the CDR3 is TGTGCCAGCAGCCCCGTAGGCAGAAATAATTCACCCCTCCACTTT.